The rows below give T cell receptor beta chains drawn from one sample of a study of blood T cell repertoires in COVID-19. This table comes from immunoSEQ multiplex PCR, and its TCRdb copy is limited to in-frame clones, with some not included. The table lists about 49,000 clones, roughly 79% of them singletons. The material sequenced was peripheral blood. Source of these receptors: a woman aged 80 or older with COVID-19, enrolled during active disease. Each CDR3 is given without its conserved first and last residue. D genes are given only for firm matches.

d_call | v_call | cdr3_length | cdr3_aa
NA | TRBV7-3 | 11 | ASSPSAGREQY
NA | TRBV2 | 9 | ASNRQARLT
NA | TRBV3-1/TRBV3-2 | 14 | ASSHSTRRSGNTIY
NA | TRBV6-5 | 13 | ASSYEGANTGELF
NA | TRBV4-2 | 11 | ASSQGAPGELF
TRBD1 | TRBV18 | 15 | ASSPIRTGGRHTEAF
NA | TRBV11-3 | 11 | ASSSSVPSEQF
TRBD1 | TRBV29-1 | 10 | SVLRGRGEQY
TRBD2 | TRBV19 | 12 | ASSMGLGINEQF
TRBD1 | TRBV3-1/TRBV3-2 | 12 | ASWDRGRATEAF
NA | TRBV5-1 | 12 | ASSHRELGTEAF
TRBD2 | TRBV7-9 | 14 | ASSFKLAGGRNEQF
NA | TRBV29-1 | 14 | SVNGREVRGNTEAF
TRBD1 | TRBV9 | 13 | ASSVDEGARETQY
NA | TRBV5-6 | 12 | ASSLLGGDEKLF
TRBD2 | TRBV9 | 14 | ASSPLAGPVPDTQY
TRBD1 | TRBV4-1 | 14 | ASSQGGQAIGSPLH
NA | TRBV19 | 12 | ASSRQASNQPQH
NA | TRBV5-1 | 13 | ASSRGSVPTYEQY
TRBD2 | TRBV27 | 13 | ASSRTSGKSAEQY
TRBD2 | TRBV4-1 | 17 | ASSQLQSRGLAGYNEQF
TRBD2 | TRBV6-5 | 10 | ASSPGGNEQF
TRBD2 | TRBV5-1 | 15 | ASSPLAGFTNTGELF
NA | TRBV5-1 | 11 | ASSWDWEETQY
TRBD1 | TRBV6-5 | 12 | ASSLRGANYGYT
TRBD1 | TRBV4-1 | 13 | ASSQSPGQRNIQY
NA | TRBV4-1 | 12 | ASSQGLPSYEQY
NA | TRBV5-1 | 11 | ASSFSGETEAF
TRBD2 | TRBV4-2 | 17 | ASSQEWGLAGVRVETQY
TRBD1 | TRBV2 | 13 | ASTGQGKDNSPLH
NA | TRBV7-2 | 12 | ASSFELAKNIQY
TRBD1 | TRBV29-1 | 11 | SVRGQGAYEQY
NA | TRBV7-9 | 16 | ASSLAYAAGQHNSPLH
TRBD1 | TRBV19 | 12 | ASKLVQGGTEAF
TRBD2 | TRBV5-1 | 12 | ASSKSGGIGEQY
TRBD1 | TRBV25-1 | 12 | ASSGQGAVEKLF
TRBD1 | TRBV19 | 14 | ASTTGGLWMNTEAF
TRBD2 | TRBV7-9 | 17 | ASSASPGLAGGQTGELF
NA | TRBV7-2 | 9 | ASRTFNEQF
TRBD1 | TRBV19 | 12 | ASSTGQGNTEAF
TRBD1 | TRBV3-1/TRBV3-2 | 12 | ASSHPYRGEEQY
TRBD2 | TRBV12-5 | 11 | ASGLRAGLPKG
TRBD2 | TRBV20-1 | 12 | SASLTSGKGEQF
NA | TRBV11-3 | 11 | ASSGPSGAGYT
TRBD2 | TRBV24-1 | 17 | ATSGVGLAGGSSYNEQF
TRBD1 | TRBV19 | 13 | ASSWGQGVSYEQY
NA | TRBV7-9 | 12 | ASSLGSDFYGYT